What follows is one TCR beta chain and its context. Its recognized antigen is unknown. One base away there is no much larger clone; base qualities are not given. The immunoSEQ Assay, a bias-controlled multiplex PCR, was used to amplify TCRbeta CDR3 regions from genomic DNA. In the paper's pipeline: Within the assay, amplification of reference gene primers was used to estimate how many nucleated cells each sample contained. To quantify the absolute abundance of each unique TCRbeta CDR3 rearrangement, sequence reads were collapsed and filtered. For each sample, productive Simpson clonality was calculated as the square root of Simpson's diversity index over productive rearrangements. As stored in TCRdb, this immuneACCESS dataset retains in-frame rearrangements with V and J assigned. A fraction of the clones does not appear; measured against another copy, unresolved V genes explain less than half of the discrepancy, and the remainder lacks a known reason. V and J calls plus clone size are reproduced from that table; the DNA served to infer D and trimming. This sample gives about 210,000 clones in total; 84% of them show up just once. The top ten hold approximately 8.1% of the sample.

The data derive from a study of blood T cell repertoires in COVID-19 (dated by TCRdb to 2019 to 2021). General notes on the study: The collaborator samples originated in the United States, Italy and Spain and spanned the acute and convalescent phases of COVID-19. The prospective study material was composed of cDNA or gDNA derived from T cells, B-cell-depleted T cells, or PBMCs. The dataset comprised deeply sampled blood TCRbeta repertoires from subjects exposed to, actively infected with, or recovered from COVID-19. The repertoires were made available in a free public database intended to serve as a resource for research on the immune response to SARS-CoV-2. The samples were drawn from the first 160 participants of the ongoing ImmuneRACE study and from 1,254 subjects provided by 6 global collaborators. Nearly every sample came with metadata listing a de-identified subject ID, COVID-19 status, age in years and sex. HLA class I and class II types, where available, came from metadata supplied by the sample provider rather than from assay-based typing.

Whole blood was collected in K2EDTA tubes by collaborating institutions according to the institutions' own protocols. Collaborator samples were shipped for TCRbeta analysis as frozen whole blood, isolated PBMCs, or DNA extracted from either sample type. General findings and caveats noted by the study authors: The amount of clinical and demographic metadata varied by source and participant and was provided uncurated.

The CDR3 holds 12 amino acids from the cysteine to the phenylalanine. Only the CDR3 DNA stays, 36 bases, in frame from base 1. From a lookup of the germline V gene (reference sequence), CDR1 and CDR2 are LNHDA and SQIVND. V is reduced by 7 bases and J by 1 base, leaving a spacing of 7 bases between them. The sequenced material came from peripheral blood. The sequence is built from TRBV19 and TRBJ2-5, and the D gene may be TRBD1, 5 bases matching. The source of this sequence is a woman aged 50 to 60 with active or convalescent COVID-19. The bases read TGTGCCAGTATCAGGGTCCAAGAGACCCAGTACTTC. The translation is CASIRVQETQYF.